The next 18 T cell receptor beta chains were all read from a single sample in a study of blood T cell repertoires in COVID-19. Data came from immunoSEQ multiplex PCR; TCRdb stores just in-frame clones and leaves some out. The sample shows about 110,000 clones, 88% of them seen only once. The source material was peripheral blood. Receptors originate from a human donor in a cohort sampled during active COVID-19.

The chain combines TRBV3-1 (or the pseudogene TRBV3-2) with TRBJ2-1, with 8 bases identical to TRBD1. This CDR3 is 15 amino acids long. The V gene end was trimmed by 7 bases and the J gene end by 5 bases; junction bases not matched to a gene: 10. From germline, CDR1 is LGHDT and CDR2 YNNKEL (reference sequence). CDR3 coding DNA: TGTGCCAGCACCGACAGGGGAAGACAGCACAATGAGCAGTTCTTC. Translation: CASTDRGRQHNEQFF.

V is TRBV6-2 or TRBV6-3 and J is TRBJ1-5; D is ambiguous. With 5 bases removed from V and 3 bases from J, the gap between germline ends came to 8 bases. Germline CDR1 and CDR2: MNHEY and SVGEGT. The CDR3 is 13 amino acids. CDR3 sequence (DNA): TGTGCCAGCAGTGTGGAGTTCAATCAGCCCCAGCATTTT. It is translated as CASSVEFNQPQHF.

The chain uses TRBV3-1 (or the pseudogene TRBV3-2) and TRBJ2-1; D unclear. CDR3 length: 14 residues. Germline values: CDR1 LGHDT, CDR2 YNNKEL (reference sequence). Trimming took off 2 bases at V and 1 base at J, with 6 bases between the two ends. CDR3 sequence reads: CASSQTVSYNEQFF. DNA for the CDR3: TGTGCCAGCAGCCAAACTGTTTCCTACAATGAGCAGTTCTTC.

This chain uses TRBV13 with TRBJ1-4; tentative D call: TRBD1 (6 bases). The CDR3 runs 13 residues. Germline V CDR1 and CDR2: PRHDT, FYEKMQ (reference sequence). Trimming took off 8 bases at V and 6 bases at J, with 13 bases between the two ends. As DNA, the CDR3 is TGTGCCAGCGGGGGGGGCGCGGATGAAAAACTGTTTTTT. Its translation is CASGGGADEKLFF.

The chain recombines TRBV2 with TRBJ1-1; TRBD1 might be the D (5 bases). Germline V CDR1 and CDR2: SNHLY, FYNNEI. V gave up 3 bases and J gave up 1 base, with 15 bases separating them. This CDR3 is built from 16 residues. CDR3 region: CASSEGLRGGNTEAFF. Here the CDR3 DNA reads TGTGCCAGCAGTGAGGGACTGCGCGGTGGGAACACTGAAGCTTTCTTT.

This clone was recorded once. CDR3 DNA: TGTGCCAGGGGGGAGGCCGCGAACACTGAAGCTTTCTTT. It codes for CARGEAANTEAFF. V and J are TRBV2 and TRBJ1-1, with TRBD1 as a possible D gene (5 bases). The CDR3 contains 13 residues. V was cut by 9 bases and J by 1 base, with 12 bases left in between. The germline V gene encodes CDR1 SNHLY and CDR2 FYNNEI.

The V gene is TRBV2, the J gene TRBJ1-5; no clear D. In germline, CDR1 is SNHLY, CDR2 FYNNEI. The CDR3 contains 15 residues. V lost 3 bases to trimming and J lost 5 bases, with 14 bases between them. The CDR3 sequence: CASSDREGADQPQHF. The CDR3 region has the DNA TGTGCCAGCAGTGACCGGGAAGGAGCCGATCAGCCCCAGCATTTT.

The chain couples TRBV5-1 to TRBJ2-2; maybe TRBD1 (6 bases). Trimming took 0 bases from V and 1 from J, leaving 10 bases between them. This CDR3 has 16 amino acids. The germline V gene encodes CDR1 SGHRS and CDR2 YFSETQ. Written as DNA, the CDR3 is TGCGCCAGCAGCTTGGGTACAGGGTTGAACACCGGGGAGCTGTTTTTT. This gives the protein CASSLGTGLNTGELFF.

This chain connects TRBV5-8 to TRBJ1-2; D is unclear. The germline V and J ends were trimmed by 6 bases and 3 bases, with 12 bases remaining between them. Germline lookup yields CDR1 SGHTS and CDR2 YDEGEE. The CDR3 is made up of 13 amino acids. The CDR3 DNA follows: TGTGCCAGCAACCGAGGGAACGACTATGGCTACACCTTC. It codes for CASNRGNDYGYTF. The whole variable domain, remainder taken from reference TRBV5-8 and TRBJ1-2, is EAGVTQSPTHLIKTRGQQATLRCSPISGHTSVYWYQQALGLGLQFLLWYDEGEERNRGNFPPRFSGRQFPNYSSELNVNALELEDSALYLCASNRGNDYGYTFGSGTRLTVV.

This chain joins TRBV6-6 and TRBJ2-1, with a possible D match to TRBD1 (6 bases). Germline CDR1 MNHNY, CDR2 SVGAGI (reference sequence). V was cut by 2 bases and J by 3 bases, with 8 bases left in between. The CDR3 has 14 amino acids. For the CDR3, the DNA is TGTGCCAGCAGTTACGAGGGGGACTACAATGAGCAGTTCTTC. Its translation is CASSYEGDYNEQFF.

The rearrangement uses TRBV5-1 and TRBJ2-7, with 8 nucleotides matching TRBD2. The CDR3 loop spans 15 amino acids. The trim removed 4 bases at V and 3 bases at J, leaving 9 bases unmatched. Germline CDR1 is SGHRS and CDR2 is YFSETQ. CDR3 amino acids: CASSVYSGAVYEQYF. Written as DNA, the CDR3 is TGCGCCAGCAGCGTATATAGCGGGGCAGTCTACGAGCAGTACTTC.

This chain connects TRBV6-1 to TRBJ1-5; D ambiguous. V was clipped by 1 base and J by 5 bases, with 21 bases between them. CDR3 length equals 18 residues. Germline V CDR1 and CDR2: MNHNS, SASEGT. As DNA, the CDR3 is TGTGCCAGCAGTGAAGTACTTTCGAAAGTGGTGGTCCATCAGCCCCAGCATTTT. It codes for CASSEVLSKVVVHQPQHF.

The rearrangement uses TRBV14 and TRBJ1-6; 7 nucleotides agree with TRBD1. Looked up from germline, CDR1 is SGHDN and CDR2 is FVKESK. Unmatched junction bases numbered 4, after V lost 1 base and J lost 7 bases. CDR3 size: 15 residues. CDR3 in DNA: TGTGCCAGCAGCCAAGGGCAGGGGGGAAATTCACCCCTCCACTTT. Its translation: CASSQGQGGNSPLHF.

The V call is TRBV2, the J call TRBJ1-1, with D uncertain. Germline CDR1 and CDR2: SNHLY and FYNNEI. Trimming pared 8 bases from V and 2 bases from J, leaving 12 bases between. This CDR3 region has 13 residues. Here the CDR3 DNA reads TGTGCCAGCCTCCGGGAAGTAAACACTGAAGCTTTCTTT. Its translation is CASLREVNTEAFF.

The CDR3 sequence: CSAQGAAEAFF. The DNA for the CDR3 is TGCAGTGCACAGGGGGCGGCTGAAGCTTTCTTT. The rearrangement joins TRBV20-1 to TRBJ1-1, with 9 bases fitting TRBD1. CDR1 is DFQATT and CDR2 is SNEGSKA in the germline V gene (reference sequence). J lost 6 bases, V lost 6 bases, and 2 bases had no gene match. The CDR3 has 11 residues.

The V call is TRBV5-1, the J call TRBJ1-2, with 9 bases identical to TRBD1. Germline V gene lookup returns CDR1 SGHRS and CDR2 YFSETQ. V lost 0 bases, J lost 4 bases, and 4 bases stayed unmatched. The CDR3 is made up of 15 amino acids. CDR3 residues: CASSLVVTGGYGYTF. The DNA of the CDR3 is TGCGCCAGCAGCTTGGTTGTGACAGGGGGCTATGGCTACACCTTC.

The chain is built from TRBV9 and TRBJ1-5; TRBD1 aligns across 8 bases. Per the germline V gene, CDR1 is SGDLS and CDR2 is YYNGEE. J gave up 7 bases and V 4 bases, and 4 bases lay outside the gene matches. This CDR3 has 13 amino acids. The CDR3 spells CASSLQGVQPQHF. CDR3 coding DNA: TGTGCCAGCAGCCTACAGGGGGTGCAGCCCCAGCATTTT.

The rearrangement joins TRBV6-5 to TRBJ2-1; D gene uncertain. V dropped 7 bases and J dropped 5 bases, with 12 bases sitting between them. Germline lookup yields CDR1 MNHEY and CDR2 SVGAGI. CDR3 length equals 13 residues. In nucleotides, the CDR3 is TGTGCCAGCACCAAGACTGCGAACAATGAGCAGTTCTTC. It is translated as CASTKTANNEQFF.